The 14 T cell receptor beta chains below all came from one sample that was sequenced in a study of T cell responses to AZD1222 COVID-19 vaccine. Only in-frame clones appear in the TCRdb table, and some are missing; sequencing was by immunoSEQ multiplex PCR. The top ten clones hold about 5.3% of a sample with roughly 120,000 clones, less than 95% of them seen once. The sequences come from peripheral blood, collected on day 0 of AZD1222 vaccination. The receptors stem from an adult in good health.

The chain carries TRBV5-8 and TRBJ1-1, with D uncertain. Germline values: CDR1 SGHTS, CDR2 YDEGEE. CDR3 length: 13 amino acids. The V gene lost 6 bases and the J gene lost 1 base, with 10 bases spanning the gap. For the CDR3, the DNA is TGTGCCAGCAATATGTGGAGGAACACTGAAGCTTTCTTT. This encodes CASNMWRNTEAFF. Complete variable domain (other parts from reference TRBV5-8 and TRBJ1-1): EAGVTQSPTHLIKTRGQQATLRCSPISGHTSVYWYQQALGLGLQFLLWYDEGEERNRGNFPPRFSGRQFPNYSSELNVNALELEDSALYLCASNMWRNTEAFFGQGTRLTVV.

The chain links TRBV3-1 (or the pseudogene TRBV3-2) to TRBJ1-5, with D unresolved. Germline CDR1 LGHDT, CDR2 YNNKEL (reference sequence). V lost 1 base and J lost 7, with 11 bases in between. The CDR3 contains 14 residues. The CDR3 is CASSQGRSGQPQHF. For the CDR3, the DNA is TGTGCCAGCAGCCAAGGTAGGTCCGGGCAGCCCCAGCATTTT.

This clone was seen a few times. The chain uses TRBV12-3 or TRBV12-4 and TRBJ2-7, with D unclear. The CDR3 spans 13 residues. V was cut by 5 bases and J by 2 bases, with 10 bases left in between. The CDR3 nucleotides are TGTGCCAGCAGTCCGCCGGCAGCCTACGAGCAGTACTTC. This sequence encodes CASSPPAAYEQYF.

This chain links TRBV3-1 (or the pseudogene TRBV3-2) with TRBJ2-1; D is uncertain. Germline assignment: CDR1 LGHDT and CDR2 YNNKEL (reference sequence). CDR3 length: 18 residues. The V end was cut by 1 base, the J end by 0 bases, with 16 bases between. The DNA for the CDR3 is TGTGCCAGCAGCCAAGCCCCCTCCGGGTGGGGCTCCTACAATGAGCAGTTCTTC. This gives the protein CASSQAPSGWGSYNEQFF.

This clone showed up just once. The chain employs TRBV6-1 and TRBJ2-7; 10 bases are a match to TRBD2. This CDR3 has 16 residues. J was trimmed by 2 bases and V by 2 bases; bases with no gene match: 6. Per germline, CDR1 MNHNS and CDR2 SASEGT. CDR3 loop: CASSETLAGRTYEQYF. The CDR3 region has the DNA TGTGCCAGCAGTGAAACACTAGCGGGGCGAACCTACGAGCAGTACTTC.

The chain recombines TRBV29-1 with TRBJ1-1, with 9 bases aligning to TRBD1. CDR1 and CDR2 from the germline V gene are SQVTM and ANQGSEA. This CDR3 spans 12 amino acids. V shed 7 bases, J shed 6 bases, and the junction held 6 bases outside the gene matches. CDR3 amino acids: CSAGQGGPEAFF. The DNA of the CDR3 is TGCAGCGCGGGACAGGGTGGGCCTGAAGCTTTCTTT.

For the CDR3, the DNA is TGCGCCAGCAGCGTGGCGGGAGGGCCCGATGAGCAGTTCTTC. Amino acids: CASSVAGGPDEQFF. The chain has TRBV5-1 and TRBJ2-1, with 9 bases lining up with TRBD2. The CDR3 is 14 residues long. Germline CDR1 SGHRS, CDR2 YFSETQ. V lost 4 bases, J lost 8 bases, and 7 bases stayed unmatched.

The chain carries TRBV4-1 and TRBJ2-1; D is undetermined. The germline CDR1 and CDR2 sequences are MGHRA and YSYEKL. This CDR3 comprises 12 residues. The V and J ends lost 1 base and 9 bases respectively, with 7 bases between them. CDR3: CASSQGDSEQFF. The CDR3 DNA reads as TGCGCCAGCAGCCAAGGGGATAGTGAGCAGTTCTTC.

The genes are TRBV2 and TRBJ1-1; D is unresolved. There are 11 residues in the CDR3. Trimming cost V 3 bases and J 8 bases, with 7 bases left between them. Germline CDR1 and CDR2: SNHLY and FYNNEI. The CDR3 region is CASSEVTEAFF. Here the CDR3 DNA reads TGTGCCAGCAGTGAGGTCACCGAAGCTTTCTTT.

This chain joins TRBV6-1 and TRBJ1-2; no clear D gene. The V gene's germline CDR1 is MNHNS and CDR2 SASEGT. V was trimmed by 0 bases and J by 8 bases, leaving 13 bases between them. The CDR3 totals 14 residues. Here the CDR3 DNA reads TGTGCCAGCAGTGAAGCAGGCCCTCGGGTGGGCTACACCTTC. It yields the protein CASSEAGPRVGYTF.

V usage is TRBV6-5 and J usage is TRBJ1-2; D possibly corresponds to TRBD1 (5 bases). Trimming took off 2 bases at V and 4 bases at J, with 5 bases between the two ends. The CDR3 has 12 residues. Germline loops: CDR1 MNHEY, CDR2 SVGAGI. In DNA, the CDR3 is TGTGCCAGCAGTTACACAGGCTATGGCTACACCTTC. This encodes CASSYTGYGYTF.

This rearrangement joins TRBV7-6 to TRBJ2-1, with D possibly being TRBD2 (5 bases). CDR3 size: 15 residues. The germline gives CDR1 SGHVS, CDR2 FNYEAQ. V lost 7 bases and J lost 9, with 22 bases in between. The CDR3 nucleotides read TGTGCCAGCACCTCCCTAGCCGTCCAGTCCGCTGAGCAGTTCTTC. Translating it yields CASTSLAVQSAEQFF.

The CDR3, as DNA: TGTGCCAGCAGCACCCGTGGGGGGGCGATTCCTATAAACACCATATATTTT. Its translation is CASSTRGGAIPINTIYF. This rearrangement joins TRBV7-8 to TRBJ1-3, with D perhaps matching TRBD1 (6 bases). V lost 5 bases and J lost 6, with 23 bases in between. Germline lookup yields CDR1 SGHVS and CDR2 FQNEAQ. The CDR3 is made up of 17 amino acids.

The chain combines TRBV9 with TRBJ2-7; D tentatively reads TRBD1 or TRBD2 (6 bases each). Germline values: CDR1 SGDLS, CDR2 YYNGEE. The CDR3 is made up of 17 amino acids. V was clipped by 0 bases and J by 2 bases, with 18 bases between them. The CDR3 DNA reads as TGTGCCAGCAGCGTAGTGGAAGGGGGGCAGGTTACCTACGAGCAGTACTTC. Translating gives CASSVVEGGQVTYEQYF. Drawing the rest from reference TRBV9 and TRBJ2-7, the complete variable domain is DSGVTQTPKHLITATGQRVTLRCSPRSGDLSVYWYQQSLDQGLQFLIQYYNGEERAKGNILERFSAQQFPDLHSELNLSSLELGDSALYFCASSVVEGGQVTYEQYFGPGTRLTVT.